These 13 T cell receptor beta chains were sequenced from one sample in a study of T cell responses to AZD1222 COVID-19 vaccine. TCRdb's table, derived via immunoSEQ multiplex PCR, lists solely in-frame clones and lacks some. The table includes around 99,000 clones, roughly 86% detected once. The sample here was peripheral blood, taken 28 days after the second AZD1222 dose. Receptors were obtained from an adult who received the AZD1222 COVID-19 vaccine.

This chain joins TRBV2 and TRBJ1-2, with TRBD1 matching 11 bases. The CDR3 is made up of 14 amino acids. Trimming took 4 bases from V and 4 from J; bases not matched to a gene: 2. The germline gives CDR1 SNHLY, CDR2 FYNNEI. CDR3 residues: CASSGTGGSYGYTF. CDR3 DNA: TGTGCCAGCAGTGGGACAGGGGGCTCCTATGGCTACACCTTC.

The gene calls are TRBV7-2 and TRBJ1-2; weak D call: TRBD1 (5 bases). Trimming left V 5 bases short and J 4 bases short, with 11 bases between. CDR1 SGHTA and CDR2 FQGNSA come from the germline V gene. The CDR3 covers 13 residues. CDR3 amino acids: CASSVDSSYGYTF. In nucleotides, the CDR3 is TGTGCCAGCAGCGTCGACAGTAGCTATGGCTACACCTTC.

The chain employs TRBV18 and TRBJ2-7; D gene unclear. V was trimmed by 1 base and J by 3 bases, leaving 10 bases between them. In germline, CDR1 is KGHSH, CDR2 LQKENI. The CDR3 runs to 14 residues. The CDR3 coding sequence is TGTGCCAGCTCACCACGGTCCACCGACTACGAGCAGTACTTC. Residues: CASSPRSTDYEQYF.

The rearrangement joins TRBV4-1 to TRBJ2-3; TRBD2 might be the D (6 bases). Trimming cost V 0 bases and J 6 bases, with 10 bases left between them. The CDR3 has 14 amino acids. Germline V gene sequence: CDR1 MGHRA, CDR2 YSYEKL. CDR3 loop: CASSQDGRPDTQYF. CDR3 nucleotide sequence: TGCGCCAGCAGCCAAGATGGGAGGCCGGATACGCAGTATTTT.

V usage is TRBV14 and J usage is TRBJ1-1; D is uncertain. The ends were cut back, 5 bases at V and 1 base at J, with 8 bases in the middle. The CDR3 is 13 amino acids. In germline, CDR1 is SGHDN, CDR2 FVKESK. The CDR3 protein is CASSLTANTEAFF. The CDR3, as DNA: TGTGCCAGCAGCTTAACAGCGAACACTGAAGCTTTCTTT.

The V call is TRBV5-4, the J call TRBJ2-7; no firm D call. V was shortened by 0 bases and J by 0 bases, with 10 bases between the two germline ends. The CDR3 is 15 amino acids. Germline CDR1 and CDR2: SGHNT and YYREEE (reference sequence). CDR3 loop: CASSLAGSLSYEQYF. CDR3 DNA sequence: TGTGCCAGCAGCTTGGCCGGAAGCCTCTCCTACGAGCAGTACTTC. The full variable domain, completed using reference TRBV5-4 and TRBJ2-7, is ETGVTQSPTHLIKTRGQQVTLRCSSQSGHNTVSWYQQALGQGPQFIFQYYREEENGRGNFPPRFSGLQFPNYSSELNVNALELDDSALYLCASSLAGSLSYEQYFGPGTRLTVT.

V and J are TRBV19 and TRBJ2-3; D is possibly TRBD2 (6 bases). CDR1 LNHDA and CDR2 SQIVND come from the germline V gene (reference sequence). This CDR3 region has 15 residues. Trimming stripped 1 base from V and 2 bases from J, with 10 bases between. CDR3 DNA: TGTGCCAGTAGTATAGGTAGCGGCTACACAGATACGCAGTATTTT. Translating it yields CASSIGSGYTDTQYF. The full variable domain, in which reference TRBV19 and TRBJ2-3 provide the parts outside the CDR3, is DGGITQSPKYLFRKEGQNVTLSCEQNLNHDAMYWYRQDPGQGLRLIYYSQIVNDFQKGDIAEGYSVSREKKESFPLTVTSAQKNPTAFYLCASSIGSGYTDTQYFGPGTRLTVL.

In its sample, this clone was seen once. For the CDR3, the DNA is TGTGCCAGCAAGAGGGGTAGCACCGGGGAGCTGTTTTTT. It specifies CASKRGSTGELFF. The rearrangement links TRBV6-5 to TRBJ2-2; D tentatively reads TRBD1 or TRBD2 (5 bases each). CDR1 MNHEY and CDR2 SVGAGI come from the germline V gene. This CDR3 has 13 residues. Trimming shortened V by 7 bases and J by 4 bases, and 10 bases separated the two germline ends.

The CDR3 is CASSYSRGSGNNEQFF. The CDR3 DNA reads TGTGCCAGCAGTTACTCGAGGGGTAGCGGGAACAATGAGCAGTTCTTC. The chain carries TRBV6-5 and TRBJ2-1; 8 bases line up with TRBD2. This CDR3 is built from 16 residues. Germline values: CDR1 MNHEY, CDR2 SVGAGI. J was trimmed by 5 bases and V by 0 bases; bases with no gene match: 6.

The chain links TRBV19 to TRBJ1-2, with D uncertain. The V gene lost 1 base and the J gene lost 6 bases, with 9 bases spanning the gap. CDR1 and CDR2 (germline): LNHDA, SQIVND (reference sequence). The CDR3 is 13 amino acids. The CDR3 reads CASSIGVVHGYTF. The CDR3 DNA reads TGTGCCAGTAGTATAGGGGTGGTGCATGGCTACACCTTC.

The sample holds one count of this clone. The rearrangement joins TRBV6-6 to TRBJ1-5, with D perhaps matching TRBD1 (5 bases). This CDR3 region has 12 residues. V lost 8 bases, J lost 7 bases, and 12 bases lay in between. Germline loops: CDR1 MNHNY, CDR2 SVGAGI (reference sequence). The DNA of the CDR3 is TGTGCCAGCGGGGGGACCGGGCAGCCCCAGCATTTT. Protein product: CASGGTGQPQHF.

V gene TRBV15 combines with J gene TRBJ1-4; D gene uncertain. The CDR3 consists of 13 residues. Germline lookup yields CDR1 LNHNV and CDR2 YYDKDF (reference sequence). V lost 9 bases and J 7 bases, leaving 15 bases between the germline ends. The CDR3 region is CATMRAVAEKLFF. CDR3 coding DNA: TGTGCCACGATGAGGGCTGTGGCTGAAAAACTGTTTTTT.

This chain connects TRBV6-5 to TRBJ2-5, with 8 bases matching TRBD1. The junction had 12 bases not matched to a gene; V was cut back by 6 bases and J by 6 bases. Germline values: CDR1 MNHEY, CDR2 SVGAGI. This CDR3 is 15 amino acids long. For the CDR3, the DNA is TGTGCCAGCAGACAACCTCAGGGGGCGGGAAAGACCCAGTACTTC. Translated, it gives CASRQPQGAGKTQYF.